Given below is one TCR beta chain in context. RNA served as the template for amplifying TCR beta CDR3 regions. In the first round, RT-PCR was carried out with HTBI primers, and a multiplex PCR formed the second round. One entry per CDR3 protein results from TCRdb running MiXCR on the multiplex PCR reads. This sample carries 600,000 to 700,000 distinct CDR3 sequences, 35% to 50% of them seen once, and the ten largest clones take 3.3%. This record belongs to a study of Graves' ophthalmopathy and Graves' hyperthyroidism. The CDR3 spans 14 residues. In germline, CDR1 is ENHRY, CDR2 SYGVKD. The ends lost 4 bases at V and 4 bases at J; junction bases unmatched: 6.

The chain links TRBV10-3 to TRBJ1-1; 7 positions match TRBD1. The sequence was obtained from an adult man with Graves' ophthalmopathy. The material sequenced was peripheral blood. CDR3 region: CAISATGTFTEAFF. Here the CDR3 DNA reads TGTGCCATCAGTGCGACAGGGACGTTCACTGAAGCTTTCTTT.